The entry below describes one T cell receptor beta chain. Its specific antigen is unknown. No quality values exist for individual bases; no much larger clone is one base distant. The CDR3 spans 15 residues, from the cysteine through the phenylalanine. Only CDR3 DNA remains: 45 bases, in frame from the first base. V and J are truncated by 6 bases and 0 bases respectively, leaving an intervening sequence of 12 bases. The germline V gene encodes CDR1 MNHNS and CDR2 SASEGT. The source of the sample is a study of cytomegalovirus exposure and HLA in healthy donors (dated by TCRdb to about 2017). Turning to the overall study: According to an earlier analysis of 587 of the donors, some 180 million T cells yielded roughly 110 million unique TCR beta sequences and more than 250 Gb of sequence data. Around 320 gigabases of sequencing data and some 85 million unique TCR sequences were included in an early release covering over 600 HLA-typed donors. Of the roughly 390 genotyped donors, less than 85% were placed in the genetic ancestry cluster associated with self-reported Caucasian donors. The aim of the study was to test whether cataloging public T cell receptors could identify signatures of past pathogen exposure. The study profiled the T cell repertoires of more than 500 subjects by immunosequencing and related them to cytomegalovirus serostatus. In addition to the first cohort of 666 subjects, a separate validation cohort of approximately 120 different subjects was used. To predict cytomegalovirus infection status, the study brought together high-throughput TCR immunosequencing, statistical association of individual TCRs with disease status, and machine learning. A later analysis re-examined previously published TCR beta repertoires from 610 or so donors and added high-resolution HLA genotyping to investigate patterns of TCR occurrence. Rather than drawing on any new phenotypic data, the later analysis identified candidate immune exposures from TCR beta sequences and the way those sequences occurred across donors. In an earlier analysis of 587 of the donors, high-throughput TCR beta sequencing was used to judge whether each TCR beta V gene segment behaved as functional or pseudogenic. Donor age, sex, ethnicity and CMV serostatus were collected together with the repertoire data. Genome-wide SNP genotypes for about 65% of the roughly 700 donors were used in a later genetic analysis, which treated that subset as a discovery cohort. All discovery cohort repertoires had been generated on a single sequencing platform. HLA typing included class I and class II loci at four-digit resolution. The number of typed donors differed by locus: about 620-630 for A, B, C, DRB1 and DQB1; 500 to 550 for DQA1; 606 for DPA1; and 400 to 480 for DPB1. A handful of DR-DQ haplotypes were handled as single units for association and clustering because linkage in the cohort was strong. On average, around 240,000 unique TCR beta nucleotide sequences were sequenced per donor among fewer than 500 genotyped donors of the cohort, with 15% to 20% of those sequences being non-productive.

Library preparation was by the immunoSEQ multiplex PCR assay. For the multiplex PCR, a mixture combining 60 forward primers for TCR Vbeta segments and 13 reverse primers for TCR Jbeta segments was used. Amplification of the CDR3 region of rearranged TCR beta genes was performed with a multiplex PCR assay on genomic DNA. The Illumina HiSeq System was used to sequence the amplified TCR beta libraries as 87-base-pair reads. As for the original processing: Across the 600 to 700 repertoires, a later analysis counted tens of millions of unique TCR beta chains, around 10 million of which were shared by at least two donors. To remove PCR and sequencing errors, raw reads were error-corrected and collapsed into unique sequences using a nearest-neighbor algorithm that merged closely related sequences. V, D and J gene segments were assigned by aligning CDR3 sequences to IMGT reference sequences. Each retained sequence needed at least a six-nucleotide match to both a V gene segment and a J gene segment. Rearrangements were called productive when the CDR3 lacked stop codons and stayed in frame with V and J; all others were non-productive. Following IMGT convention, CDR3 was defined as the stretch from the second conserved V-encoded cysteine up to the conserved J-encoded phenylalanine. Sequences without an unambiguous match to a single V gene segment were excluded from the earlier analysis of over 500 of the donors. An earlier analysis of 500 to 600 of the donors classified V segments as functional when productive rearrangements were above 56.7% and as segregating when the standard deviation between donors was above 5%. A statistical classification framework was built for diagnosing cytomegalovirus status from the catalog of TCR beta chain sequences. In a later analysis, TCR nucleotide sequences were compared against IMGT/GENE-DB human TR gene sequences so that V and J genes could be assigned. In a later analysis, CDR3 sequences and most-parsimonious VDJ recombination scenarios were assigned using the TCRdist pipeline. A later analysis defined each TCR beta chain by its CDR3 amino acid sequence plus V-gene family, and excluded reads lacking a unique V-gene family. To address suspected cross-contamination and a sequencing artifact, a later analysis removed 592 highly shared, low-generation-probability nucleotide sequences. In a later analysis, a clonal expansion index for each public chain was calculated from normalized within-repertoire ranks of inferred template counts. In a later analysis, generation probabilities were computed using a VDJ recombination model fitted to out-of-frame rearrangements, and the results were checked against IGoR. Hypergeometric tests were used in a later analysis to score TCR-TCR, TCR-HLA and TCR-CMV co-occurrence, with a repertoire-size bias correction applied to the TCR pairs. In a later analysis, false discovery rates were estimated by permuting HLA or CMV assignments 20 times. In a later analysis, co-occurring TCRs were grouped using DBSCAN, and TCRdist sequence similarity was added for clustering within HLA-allele-positive subsets. Repertoires with fewer than 30,000 or more than 120,000 public chains were left out of co-occurrence clustering, as were about five repertoires with anomalous nucleotide sharing. The source is immuneACCESS, and TCRdb retained only in-frame sequences with V and J called. Part of the clones is not carried over; for the studies checked, unresolved V genes explain less than half of this, and the remainder is unexplained. Clonal size and the V and J genes are those of that table, whereas D and trimming came from the DNA. This sample comprises about 170,000 clones, under 80% of them detected only once. The top ten clonotypes cover roughly 2.9% of the sample.

The cohort comprised around 690 healthy bone marrow donors. At the time of sampling, all cohort members were nominally healthy, though unrecorded immune exposures were likely present. The donor tested CMV seronegative and was one of the 352 seronegative cohort members. A peripheral blood sample was collected from each donor, and TCR beta sequencing was performed on peripheral blood mononuclear cells. Genomic DNA extraction from the blood cell samples was performed with the Qiagen DNeasy Blood Extraction Kit. Overall study results and their limits: Because some donors lacked HLA typing at each locus, the association tests relied only on the typed subset. According to the authors, the approach could potentially be generalized to other disease states and immunological phenotypes. V-gene and J-gene trimming of TCR beta chains was associated with a missense DCLRE1C variant in a later genetic analysis, and the association was replicated in an independent cohort. Linkage disequilibrium might explain the correlated functional status among segregating V segments, but an unknown experimental factor could not be ruled out. A few of the identified cytomegalovirus-associated TCR beta chains were confirmed in vitro to be specific for cytomegalovirus antigens. An earlier analysis of 450 to 750 of the donors showed that most TCR beta V segments appeared in productive rearrangements either about 87% or about 30% of the time, which broadly matched IMGT annotations. The only immune exposure information available for the cohort was CMV serostatus. Most CMV-associated TCR beta chains appeared to be HLA-restricted in a later analysis, and the HLA associations seemed to be driven largely by CMV exposure. In a later analysis, HLA-associated TCR beta chains showed more clonal expansion and lower generation probabilities than non-associated chains that were equally common. A further reported finding was that TCR beta sequences accurately predicted the HLA-A and HLA-B alleles for most subjects in the first cohort. The sequencing pipeline was judged likely to have produced a cluster of highly shared sequence variants as a technical artifact. Because counts were too low, roughly 17 rarely observed V segments, including chromosome 9 orphons, were left out of the earlier analysis of roughly 600 of the donors. A later analysis found that TCR association rates varied across HLA loci, with DRB1 alleles showing the most associated TCRs and HLA-C alleles the fewest. Most TCR sequences were seen in very few donors, while some public TCRs were found in many individuals. In this cohort, only TCR beta chains were sequenced, and detectable features were limited by the absence of alpha or paired-chain data. Sequencing depth was assumed to be roughly uniform across donors in the presence/absence analyses, though that assumption may not hold. A later analysis associated about 17,000 TCR beta sequences with specific HLA alleles at a false discovery rate of 0.05. Strong co-occurrence of HLA alleles, especially DR and DQ, made assigning TCR associations to individual alleles difficult. In both the original and validation cohorts, the classifier was reported to diagnose cytomegalovirus status with high specificity and sensitivity. A total of 150 to 200 TCR beta chains were listed by the study as associated with cytomegalovirus. In a later genetic analysis, fewer N-insertions in productive TCRs were reported among donors in an Asian-associated ancestry cluster than the roughly 700-donor mean. Some IMGT-functional V segments, including TRBV6-2 and TRBV6-3, could not be distinguished by the 87-base-pair reads and were therefore excluded. Several of the top co-occurrence clusters appeared to be linked to parvovirus B19, influenza, CMV and Epstein-Barr virus, according to a later analysis.

The sequence was obtained from a middle-aged man in good health and CMV-seronegative. The chain is made from TRBV6-1 and TRBJ2-1; a tentative D call is TRBD1 (5 bases match). Sample: PBMCs. The DNA sequence is TGTGCCAGCAGAGTGATAGGGGTCTCCTACAATGAGCAGTTCTTC. Its protein product is CASRVIGVSYNEQFF.